These 21 T cell receptor beta chains came from one sample sequenced in a study of CXCR3-negative and CXCR3-positive naive CD8 T cells. Each TRB cDNA library was prepared by 5' RACE (with UMI labels). TCRdb reprocessed the 5' RACE reads; each CDR3 protein has one entry and no DNA is given. This table lists 55,000 to 65,000 distinct CDR3 sequences. Sequenced material: naive CXCR3- CD8+ T cells from blood. Subset meaning: CD45RO-CCR7+CD27+CD95- naive CD8+ T cells lacking CXCR3 (TNR3-). The receptors derive from a human donor in good health. Some clones in this sample may be carry-over from other donors' samples.

The V and J genes are TRBV28 and TRBJ1-1. There are 18 residues in the CDR3. Germline CDR1 is MDHEN and CDR2 is SYDVKM. CDR3 sequence: CASSLSPLAPGVNTEAFF.

The chain is built from TRBV11-1 and TRBJ2-7; TCRdb reports TRBD1, a call that lacks DNA to check it against. CDR1 is SGHAT, CDR2 FQDESV, per germline (reference sequence). This CDR3 region has 15 residues. CDR3 amino acids: CASSFRTGSFYEQYF.

The gene calls are TRBV12-3 or TRBV12-4 and TRBJ2-7; the TCRdb D gene call, TRBD1, has no DNA to confirm it. The CDR3 spans 16 residues. The CDR3 region is CASTKGGGAFSYEQYF.

The chain couples TRBV12-3 or TRBV12-4 to TRBJ2-7; TCRdb designates TRBD1, a call that cannot be tested without DNA. The length of the CDR3 is 15 residues. The CDR3 here is CASSFGGPPSYEQYF.

The CDR3 protein is CASRDRGVTGELFF. The chain uses TRBV2 and TRBJ2-2; TCRdb lists TRBD1, though no DNA is available to test this call. This CDR3 has 14 amino acids. The germline V gene has CDR1 SNHLY and CDR2 FYNNEI.

The chain uses TRBV5-5 and TRBJ2-2. The CDR3 extends over 15 amino acids. The germline V gene encodes CDR1 SGHKS and CDR2 YYEKEE (reference sequence). The CDR3: CASSFYPTNTGELFF.

J is TRBJ2-5 and V is TRBV30; TCRdb's D call, TRBD2, is unchecked because there is no DNA. The CDR3 length is 15 residues. The germline V gene has CDR1 GTSNPN and CDR2 SVGIG (reference sequence). The CDR3 here is CAWSASGGSLETQYF.

The J gene is TRBJ1-6, the V gene TRBV27. The CDR3 totals 13 residues. Looked up from germline, CDR1 is MNHEY and CDR2 is SMNVEV (reference sequence). The CDR3 loop reads CASSWDLNSPLHF.

The chain uses TRBV5-4 and TRBJ2-7; with no DNA, the TCRdb D assignment of TRBD1 cannot be verified. The CDR3 spans 13 residues. CDR1 and CDR2 (germline): SGHNT, YYREEE (reference sequence). CDR3 loop: CASSLGDGYEQYF.

CDR3 amino acids: CASSQDSGEVGSFGDTQYF. The V call is TRBV4-3, the J call TRBJ2-3; TCRdb returns TRBD2, unconfirmable since there is no DNA. CDR1 is LGHNA and CDR2 is YSLEER in the germline V gene. This CDR3 has 19 residues.

The chain employs TRBV13 and TRBJ1-4; as DNA is missing, the TRBD1 call by TCRdb cannot be tested. The CDR3 is 15 residues long. Germline CDR1 PRHDT, CDR2 FYEKMQ (reference sequence). The CDR3 loop reads CASNLSGGAGEKLFF.

The J gene is TRBJ2-1, the V gene TRBV6-2 or TRBV6-3. This CDR3 has 13 amino acids. Germline CDR1 is MNHEY and CDR2 is SVGEGT. CDR3 residues: CASSFNSDNEQFF.

The chain joins TRBV19 to TRBJ2-7; the TRBD1 assignment by TCRdb is unverifiable without DNA. This CDR3 comprises 14 residues. Germline CDR1 is LNHDA and CDR2 is SQIVND (reference sequence). CDR3 region: CASSIVTGDYEQYF.

The V gene is TRBV7-3, the J gene TRBJ1-1; TCRdb names TRBD1, which stays unverified in the absence of DNA. CDR3 length equals 14 residues. Germline values: CDR1 SGHTA, CDR2 FQGTGA. The CDR3 is CASSLGTGRTEAFF.

This chain connects TRBV4-3 to TRBJ2-5; TCRdb's D gene call, TRBD2, goes unchecked for lack of DNA. This CDR3 has 16 amino acids. Germline CDR1 and CDR2: LGHNA and YSLEER. The CDR3 reads CASSQETIRPQETQHF.

The chain uses TRBV5-4 and TRBJ2-2. The length of the CDR3 is 13 residues. CDR1 is SGHNT and CDR2 is YYREEE in the germline V gene (reference sequence). This CDR3 reads CASSLLNTGELFF.

This sequence joins TRBV14 and TRBJ2-7. CDR1 and CDR2 (germline): SGHDN, FVKESK. This CDR3 spans 17 amino acids. The CDR3 here is CASSQDALKGFSYEQYF.

The chain employs TRBV28 and TRBJ2-7. Germline V CDR1 and CDR2: MDHEN, SYDVKM. The CDR3 totals 11 residues. CDR3 loop: CASSYTYEQYF.

V gene TRBV7-3 combines with J gene TRBJ2-3; lacking DNA, the TRBD2 call made by TCRdb goes unchecked. Germline V gene sequence: CDR1 SGHTA, CDR2 FQGTGA. This CDR3 has 18 amino acids. Here the CDR3 reads CASSLAPRLAQTTDTQYF.

The chain uses TRBV20-1 and TRBJ2-1; the TRBD2 assignment by TCRdb is unverifiable without DNA. Germline V gene lookup returns CDR1 DFQATT and CDR2 SNEGSKA (reference sequence). The CDR3 totals 16 residues. This chain's CDR3 is CSASPTERGGLNEQFF.

J is TRBJ2-3 and V is TRBV29-1; TCRdb calls TRBD1, which cannot be checked without DNA. The CDR3 is 12 amino acids. The germline CDR1 and CDR2 sequences are SQVTM and ANQGSEA. CDR3 protein: CSVLEAQGTQYF.